This paragraph reports one T cell receptor (beta chain). Its matching antigen is unknown. The entry originates in a study of T cell repertoires in cytomegalovirus infection. The study, taken as a whole, reports: HLA-C-restricted, CMV-specific TCR beta clonotypes were dominant ex vivo.

TCRdb processed the reads anew with MiXCR; each CDR3 protein has one entry. There are about 230,000 distinct CDR3 sequences in the sample; approximately 24% occur only once, and about 18% lies in the top ten. V shed 0 bases, J shed 7 bases, and the junction held 10 bases outside the gene matches. The CDR3 runs 17 residues. Germline values: CDR1 DFQATT, CDR2 SNEGSKA (reference sequence). Sequencing used CD8+ T cells from PBMCs. V gene TRBV20-1 combines with J gene TRBJ2-1; the match to TRBD2 covers 12 bases. The TCR sequence derives from a human donor in good health (CMV status not recorded). Some clones in this sample may be carry-over from other donors' samples. CDR3 bases: TGCAGTGCTAGAGATCTAGCGGGGGGGCGGTTGGAAAATGAGCAGTTCTTC. Translating it yields CSARDLAGGRLENEQFF.